The rows below give T cell receptor beta chains drawn from one sample of a study of T cells in Graves' hyperthyroidism and ophthalmopathy. TCRdb processed the multiplex PCR reads anew with MiXCR; each CDR3 protein has one entry. The sample lists under 250,000 distinct CDR3 sequences; about 17% were seen once. The sequenced sample was blood. The source of these receptors is a woman aged 50 to 65 with Graves' hyperthyroidism. CDR3s include the opening cysteine and the closing phenylalanine or tryptophan. D genes are given only for firm matches. The size field is filled for only some rows; it gives once, few, many or a size class.

.,TRBV6-1,.,TRBJ1-1,TGTGCCAGCAGCTACCTGGACCTACACACTGAAGCTTTCTTT,CASSYLDLHTEAFF
few,TRBV3-1,.,TRBJ2-5,TGTGCCAGCAGCCAAGCGGTACAGGGAGGAGAGACCCAGTACTTC,CASSQAVQGGETQYF
many,TRBV12-5,.,TRBJ2-1,TGTGCTAGTGGTGTTGGAACAGGGAATGAGCAGTTCTTC,CASGVGTGNEQFF
many,TRBV10-3,.,TRBJ1-1,TGTGCCATCAGTGAGTCACCGGGAATGAACACTGAAGCTTTCTTT,CAISESPGMNTEAFF
many,TRBV7-2,.,TRBJ2-7,TGTGCCAGCAGCTTAAGTCCCTTGCTGGAGCAGTACTTC,CASSLSPLLEQYF
many,TRBV7-3,TRBD1,TRBJ2-7,TGTGCCAGCAGCCCGACCGGGACAGGGATTATGAGGGAGCGCCACGAGCAGTACTTC,CASSPTGTGIMRERHEQYF
.,TRBV5-8,.,TRBJ1-6,TGTGCCAGCAGCGCCCGACAGCGCAATTCACCCCTCCACTTT,CASSARQRNSPLHF
.,TRBV2,TRBD1,TRBJ1-2,TGTGCCAGCAGTGGACAGGGGACTAGCTATGGCTACACCTTC,CASSGQGTSYGYTF
many,TRBV20-1,TRBD2,TRBJ2-5,TGCAGTGCTAGTATAGCGGGAGGGCGGGGTGGAAGGGAAGAGACCCAGTACTTC,CSASIAGGRGGREETQYF
once,TRBV5-1,.,TRBJ2-5,TGCGCCAGCAGCTTAGGGCAGTCGGATGAGACCCAGTACTTC,CASSLGQSDETQYF
many,TRBV28,.,TRBJ1-4,TGTGCCAGCAGTGTACAGGGTGATGAAAAACTGTTTTTT,CASSVQGDEKLFF
many,TRBV12-3/TRBV12-4,.,TRBJ2-7,TGTGCCAGCAGTTTAAGGGCTAACTACGAGCAGTACTTC,CASSLRANYEQYF
.,TRBV6-1,TRBD1,TRBJ2-7,TGTGCCAGCAGGGGACCCAAGGGGACAGCAAATCCCTCACTGCAGTACTTC,CASRGPKGTANPSLQYF
few,TRBV15,.,TRBJ2-1,TGTGCCACCAGCAGACCCCGGACAGCCCCGCTTGAGCAGTTCTTC,CATSRPRTAPLEQFF
few,TRBV7-9,TRBD1,TRBJ2-7,TGTGCCAGCAGCCCCCCTGGCGCAGGGGGCTTCAACGAGCAGTACTTC,CASSPPGAGGFNEQYF
few,TRBV4-1,.,TRBJ2-7,TGCGCCAGCAGCCAAGAAGGGACGGTCTCCTACGAGCAGTACTTC,CASSQEGTVSYEQYF
.,TRBV7-2,.,TRBJ2-1,TGTGCCAGCAGCTCTAGGGACTTCTACAATGAGCAGTTCTTC,CASSSRDFYNEQFF
.,TRBV7-3,TRBD2,TRBJ2-7,TGTGCCAGCAGCTTAGGGGTGACTAGCGGCAATGAGCAGTACTTC,CASSLGVTSGNEQYF
many,TRBV11-2,TRBD2,TRBJ2-7,TGTGCCAGCAGCTTAGCGGGACTAGCGGGTACCTACGAGCAGTACTTC,CASSLAGLAGTYEQYF
many,TRBV2,.,TRBJ1-5,TGTGCCAGCAGTTCCTGGGACGGACGGCAGCCCCAGCATTTT,CASSSWDGRQPQHF
.,TRBV6-1,TRBD2,TRBJ2-2,TGTGCCAGCACCAACCGGGAGGGCCCGAACACCGGGGAGCTGTTTTTT,CASTNREGPNTGELFF
many,TRBV11-2,TRBD2,TRBJ2-5,TGTGCCAGCAGCCCGGGACTAGCGGGACCCCAAGAGACCCAGTACTTC,CASSPGLAGPQETQYF
.,TRBV7-8,TRBD1,TRBJ1-5,TGTGCCAGCAGCCCCCGGGACAGGGGAGCTCGCAATCAGCCCCAGCATTTT,CASSPRDRGARNQPQHF
many,TRBV27,TRBD1,TRBJ2-5,TGTGCCAGCAGTTTAGGACAGGGGGCTCAGACCCAGTACTTC,CASSLGQGAQTQYF
.,TRBV7-3,.,TRBJ1-2,TGTGCCAGCAGCCCTACTCCGGGACGGAAACCAGCTAACTATGGCTACACCTTC,CASSPTPGRKPANYGYTF
.,TRBV7-2,.,TRBJ1-5,TGTGCCAGCAGCCCCTTCAGGGGAGAACGGGGTCAGCCCCAGCATTTT,CASSPFRGERGQPQHF
many,TRBV20-1,.,TRBJ1-2,TGCAGTGCAGAGCAGGGTTTGAGTGGCTACACCTTC,CSAEQGLSGYTF
.,TRBV7-2,TRBD1,TRBJ1-3,TGTGCCAGCAGCTTAGCGGGGACAGGGCCTGGAAACACCATATATTTT,CASSLAGTGPGNTIYF
many,TRBV9,.,TRBJ1-1,TGTGCCAGCAGCGTATTGAAGAACACTGAAGCTTTCTTT,CASSVLKNTEAFF
.,TRBV28,TRBD2,TRBJ2-7,TGTGCCAGCAGTTTACCGTCTAGCGGGTCCCGTGACTACGAGCAGTACTTC,CASSLPSSGSRDYEQYF
.,TRBV9,.,TRBJ2-1,TGTGCCAGCAGCGGAGACAAGTACAATGAGCAGTTCTTC,CASSGDKYNEQFF
few,TRBV20-1,TRBD2,TRBJ2-2,TGCAGTGCCCAGGGAGGGCGGTACACCGGGGAGCTGTTTTTT,CSAQGGRYTGELFF
few,TRBV2,TRBD1,TRBJ1-4,TGTGCCAGCAGCGGGGACAGGGGAGATGAAAAACTGTTTTTT,CASSGDRGDEKLFF
many,TRBV3-1,.,TRBJ1-1,TGTGCCAGCAGCCAAGGGAAAGGGATGGCTTTCTTT,CASSQGKGMAFF
many,TRBV5-1,.,TRBJ2-7,TGCGCCAGCAGCTTGGAGGTGGAGGACTACGAGCAGTACTTC,CASSLEVEDYEQYF
.,TRBV28,TRBD1,TRBJ1-1,TGTGCCAGCAGTTTCCCGCTCAGGGGGCGATGGGGTTCGACTGAAGCTTTCTTT,CASSFPLRGRWGSTEAFF
.,TRBV30,.,TRBJ1-5,TGTGCCTGGAGTGGAGGGGGAGGGCTCGGGCAGCCCCAGCATTTT,CAWSGGGGLGQPQHF
.,TRBV13,.,TRBJ2-1,TGTGCCGACAGCCCCCGTGGGGATCCGGCCTACAATGAGCAGTTCTTC,CADSPRGDPAYNEQFF
many,TRBV29-1,.,TRBJ2-3,TGCAGCGTTGACGGGCTGGGCGTCCAGGCGAGAGATACGCAGTATTTT,CSVDGLGVQARDTQYF
few,TRBV7-9,.,TRBJ2-7,TGTGCCAGCAGCTATATCCATGGCTACGAGCAGTACTTC,CASSYIHGYEQYF
.,TRBV29-1,TRBD1,TRBJ2-6,TGCAGCGTTGAGGACAGGATCTCTGGGGCCAACGTCCTGACTTTC,CSVEDRISGANVLTF
many,TRBV6-1,.,TRBJ1-1,TGTGCCAGCAGTTTTGGACAGTCGAACACTGAAGCTTTCTTT,CASSFGQSNTEAFF
few,TRBV5-1,.,TRBJ2-7,TGCGCCAGCAGCTTTGAAGGGGGGCCCTACGAGCAGTACTTC,CASSFEGGPYEQYF
many,TRBV20-1,.,TRBJ1-1,TGCAGTGCTTTCGACAGGCTTTCGAACACTGAAGCTTTCTTT,CSAFDRLSNTEAFF
many,TRBV27,.,TRBJ1-5,TGTGCCAGCAGTTTAAACGTGGAGTATCAGCCCCAGCATTTT,CASSLNVEYQPQHF
many,TRBV20-1,TRBD2,TRBJ2-3,TGCAGTGCTTATCTAGGACTAGCGGTATCCACAGATACGCAGTATTTT,CSAYLGLAVSTDTQYF
.,TRBV20-1,.,TRBJ2-6,TGCAGTGCCAGCTCAGGGGCTGGGGCCAACGTCCTGACTTTC,CSASSGAGANVLTF
few,TRBV24-1,.,TRBJ2-1,TGTGCCACCAGTGAGAGGGGCAAAAGCTCCTACAATGAGCAGTTCTTC,CATSERGKSSYNEQFF
few,TRBV20-1,TRBD2,TRBJ2-1,TGCAGTGCTCGACACAGGGGCCGAAGGGCTAGCGGGAGGGATGAGCAGTCCTTC,CSARHRGRRASGRDEQSF
many,TRBV14,.,TRBJ2-7,TGTGCCAGCAGCCAGCATACAGGGTCCCTGTCTCGCTACGAGCAGTACTTC,CASSQHTGSLSRYEQYF
few,TRBV20-1,.,TRBJ2-2,TGCAGTGCGGAGCACAGTCTCACCGGGGAGCTGTTTTTT,CSAEHSLTGELFF
many,TRBV20-1,.,TRBJ2-4,TGCAGTGCTCCCCTGGGGGGAGCCAAAAACATTCAGTACTTC,CSAPLGGAKNIQYF
few,TRBV29-1,.,TRBJ1-2,TGCAGCGTTGACCCCCCGGACCGAGAAATTTTCTATGGCTACACCTTC,CSVDPPDREIFYGYTF
few,TRBV7-9,TRBD2,TRBJ2-3,TGTGCCAGCAGCGCTAGCGGGAGGGCCACAGATACGCAGTATTTT,CASSASGRATDTQYF
few,TRBV10-3,.,TRBJ1-2,TGTGCCATCAGTGAGGACGGGAATAACTATGGCTACACCTTC,CAISEDGNNYGYTF